This T cell receptor beta chain was sequenced during a study of T cells in Graves' hyperthyroidism and ophthalmopathy. Individuals with ophthalmopathy presented a Clinical Activity Score of at least 3, a NOSPECS grade of at least 4 and a duration under 3 months. General study findings and limits: Using 13 V-J features, a model discriminated ophthalmopathy from stable hyperthyroidism. Peripheral blood also featured most of the thyroid clonotypes expanded above 0.001.

From RNA transcripts, TCR beta CDR3 regions were amplified. The HTBI primer set was used in a first-round RT-PCR of the TCR CDR3. TCRdb used MiXCR to reprocess the multiplex PCR reads, holding one entry per CDR3 protein. The sample gives about 600,000 distinct CDR3 sequences, over 12% of which show up once; around 7% is in the top ten. Details on this clonotype: Its antigen is not known.

Trimming took 2 bases from V and 0 from J, leaving 13 bases between them. There are 16 residues in the CDR3. The germline V gene encodes CDR1 MDHEN and CDR2 SYDVKM. This TCR came from a woman aged 18-35 years with Graves' ophthalmopathy. Sequencing was carried out using blood. This chain links TRBV28 with TRBJ1-2, with D hard to call. The CDR3 sequence is CASSLRLVVSNYGYTF. The DNA of the CDR3 is TGTGCCAGCAGTTTAAGGCTGGTGGTCTCTAACTATGGCTACACCTTC.